The 3 T cell receptor beta chains below were found in one sample sequenced in a study of cytomegalovirus exposure and HLA in healthy donors. The PCR employed 60 Vbeta primers together with 13 Jbeta primers. Assay used: immunoSEQ multiplex PCR; TCRdb lists only in-frame clones, some missing. The table includes about 160,000 clones, around 69% detected once. The sequenced sample was PBMCs. Source of these receptors: a man between 60 and 75 years old in good health and CMV-seronegative.

The gene calls are TRBV29-1 and TRBJ2-5; possibly TRBD2 for D (7 bases). This CDR3 spans 14 amino acids. The germline CDR1 and CDR2 sequences are SQVTM and ANQGSEA. V was trimmed by 4 bases and J by 7 bases, leaving 19 bases between them. The chain's CDR3 is CSVVPGGARGTQYF. The CDR3 coding sequence is TGCAGCGTTGTCCCTGGGGGGGCCAGGGGGACCCAGTACTTC.

J is TRBJ2-7 and V is TRBV10-3; 8 nucleotides line up with TRBD1. The germline gives CDR1 ENHRY, CDR2 SYGVKD. The CDR3 runs to 16 residues. Losses at the gene ends were 6 bases for V and 1 base for J; bases not matched to a gene: 11. CDR3 nucleotide sequence: TGTGCCATCAGCTACACCGGACAGGGATATTCCTACGAGCAGTACTTC. The encoded protein is CAISYTGQGYSYEQYF.

This chain joins TRBV6-4 and TRBJ2-6, with TRBD1 as a possible D gene (6 bases). Trimming took 6 bases from V and 4 from J, leaving 16 bases between them. Germline V lookup: CDR1 MRHNA, CDR2 SNTAGT. The CDR3 extends over 16 amino acids. This chain's CDR3 is CASSQQGLGGANVLTF. In DNA, the CDR3 is TGTGCCAGCAGCCAACAGGGTCTGGGGGGGGCCAACGTCCTGACTTTC.